This entry lists 22 T cell receptor beta chains sequenced from one sample in a study of CD8 T cells in Susac syndrome. With random hexamers, roughly 0.45 to 1 ug RNA was reverse transcribed. One entry per CDR3 protein, called by TCRdb with MiXCR from the immunoSEQ multiplex PCR reads. The sample lists about 90,000 distinct CDR3 sequences, 90% to 97% occurring once. The sample comprised CD8+ T cells from PBMCs. These receptor sequences come from a human donor with Susac syndrome.

This chain joins TRBV5-1 and TRBJ2-1; TRBD1 or TRBD2 may be the D gene (5 bases each). The germline V gene has CDR1 SGHRS and CDR2 YFSETQ. CDR3 length: 13 amino acids. Between the trimmed V and J ends, which lost 4 bases and 5 bases, there was a span of 10 bases. CDR3 amino acids: CASSGTVDNEQFF. As DNA, the CDR3 is TGCGCCAGCAGCGGGACCGTCGACAATGAGCAGTTCTTC.

The V gene is TRBV5-6, the J gene TRBJ2-2; possibly TRBD1 for D (5 bases). There are 15 residues in the CDR3. Per the germline V gene, CDR1 is SGHDT and CDR2 is YYEEEE. The V and J ends lost 0 bases and 5 bases respectively, with 11 bases between them. The CDR3 loop is CASSLAGRVTGELFF. CDR3 nucleotides: TGTGCCAGCAGCTTGGCGGGCAGGGTGACCGGGGAGCTGTTTTTT.

This sequence joins TRBV29-1 and TRBJ2-5, with D tentatively TRBD1 (7 bases). The CDR3 covers 16 residues. Germline V gives CDR1 SQVTM, CDR2 ANQGSEA. Trimming took 1 base from V and 0 from J, leaving 15 bases between them. CDR3 amino acids: CSVEGGGTAYQETQYF. The DNA of the CDR3 is TGCAGCGTTGAAGGAGGCGGGACAGCGTACCAAGAGACCCAGTACTTC.

The sample holds one count of this clonotype. The chain carries TRBV7-6 and TRBJ1-4; tentative D call: TRBD1 (5 bases). V shed 3 bases and J shed 8 bases, with 13 bases lying between them. CDR1 is SGHVS and CDR2 is FNYEAQ in the germline V gene. The CDR3 spans 14 residues. The CDR3 loop is CASSFGGSEEKLFF. CDR3 in DNA: TGTGCCAGCAGCTTTGGGGGAAGTGAGGAAAAACTGTTTTTT.

This CDR3 is CASISQGSTGYGYTF. CDR3 in DNA: TGTGCCAGCATTTCCCAAGGCTCCACGGGGTATGGCTACACCTTC. The chain has TRBV5-6 and TRBJ1-2; D is undetermined. The length of the CDR3 is 15 residues. The germline gives CDR1 SGHDT, CDR2 YYEEEE. Trimming shortened V by 6 bases and J by 5 bases, and 20 bases separated the two germline ends.

The rearrangement uses TRBV4-3 and TRBJ1-5; a weak D match, TRBD1 (5 bases). This CDR3 is built from 13 residues. CDR1 and CDR2 (germline): LGHNA, YSLEER. Deletions cut 1 base from V and 6 bases from J, with 7 bases between. CDR3: CASSQVQGQPQHF. CDR3 DNA sequence: TGCGCCAGCAGCCAAGTTCAGGGTCAGCCCCAGCATTTT.

The J gene is TRBJ1-5, the V gene TRBV19, with 7 bases aligning to TRBD1. V shed 5 bases, J shed 7 bases, and the junction held 8 bases outside the gene matches. Germline CDR1 LNHDA, CDR2 SQIVND (reference sequence). The CDR3 extends over 14 amino acids. The CDR3 nucleotides are TGTGCCAGTAGTCCAGGGCAGGGGGTACAGCCCCAGCATTTT. Encoded protein: CASSPGQGVQPQHF.

The chain combines TRBV7-9 with TRBJ1-1; D is possibly TRBD1 (6 bases). V dropped 4 bases and J dropped 4 bases, with 25 bases sitting between them. This CDR3 spans 18 amino acids. Germline assignment: CDR1 SEHNR and CDR2 FQNEAQ (reference sequence). CDR3 region: CASSSSHRDTPWPTEAFF. Written as DNA, the CDR3 is TGTGCCAGCAGCTCATCTCACCGGGACACACCCTGGCCCACTGAAGCTTTCTTT.

J is TRBJ2-7 and V is TRBV20-1; 7 nucleotides align to TRBD1. Germline V CDR1 and CDR2: DFQATT, SNEGSKA (reference sequence). The CDR3 totals 12 residues. With V trimmed by 5 bases and J by 2 bases, 3 bases remained unmatched. CDR3 in amino acids: CSAWDRTYEQYF. The CDR3 bases are TGCAGTGCTTGGGACAGAACCTACGAGCAGTACTTC.

The chain combines TRBV13 with TRBJ2-1; no clear D. Germline V lookup: CDR1 PRHDT, CDR2 FYEKMQ (reference sequence). The CDR3 length is 14 residues. V was clipped by 7 bases and J by 6 bases, with 16 bases between them. The CDR3 loop is CASTLGNPGNEQFF. CDR3 DNA sequence: TGTGCCAGCACCCTCGGCAACCCTGGCAATGAGCAGTTCTTC.

V usage is TRBV6-1 and J usage is TRBJ2-7, with 9 positions matching TRBD1. CDR1 MNHNS and CDR2 SASEGT come from the germline V gene. The CDR3 runs 16 residues. Unmatched junction bases numbered 12, after V lost 6 bases and J lost 3 bases. The CDR3 region is CASSLGTGSGFYEQYF. The DNA of the CDR3 is TGTGCCAGCAGCCTTGGGACAGGGAGCGGCTTCTACGAGCAGTACTTC.

The genes are TRBV5-1 and TRBJ2-7, with TRBD1 matching over 9 bases. The germline V gene encodes CDR1 SGHRS and CDR2 YFSETQ. V lost 4 bases and J lost 12; bases outside the gene matches: 8. The length of the CDR3 is 12 residues. The CDR3 loop is CASSTRDRVLYF. CDR3 nucleotides: TGCGCCAGCAGCACCCGGGACAGGGTGTTGTACTTC.

This clonotype appeared a single time. The V and J genes are TRBV20-1 and TRBJ1-1, with TRBD1 matching over 8 bases. Germline lookup yields CDR1 DFQATT and CDR2 SNEGSKA (reference sequence). CDR3 length: 15 residues. J lost 6 bases, V lost 1 base, and 10 bases had no gene match. Here the CDR3 DNA reads TGCAGTGCTAGAGCACCTCAGGGGGCGCGGGCTGAAGCTTTCTTT. Translation: CSARAPQGARAEAFF.

The CDR3 region has the DNA TGTGCCAGCAGCTCGGACAGTTACAATGAGCAGTTCTTC. This gives the protein CASSSDSYNEQFF. This chain connects TRBV7-2 to TRBJ2-1; possibly TRBD1 for D (6 bases). V lost 4 bases and J lost 4, with 8 bases in between. CDR1 SGHTA and CDR2 FQGNSA come from the germline V gene. This CDR3 has 13 amino acids.

The chain employs TRBV5-1 and TRBJ2-1; 7 bases match TRBD2. The CDR3 spans 15 residues. V shed 4 bases and J 6 bases; nucleotides not matched to a gene: 10. Germline assignment: CDR1 SGHRS and CDR2 YFSETQ. The CDR3 loop is CASSAGTTSLNEQFF. The CDR3 DNA reads as TGCGCCAGCAGCGCCGGGACTACCTCCCTCAATGAGCAGTTCTTC.

The CDR3 here is CASSLGQAQGGYTF. The CDR3 nucleotides read TGCGCCAGCAGCTTGGGTCAGGCTCAAGGCGGCTACACCTTC. The rearrangement links TRBV5-1 to TRBJ1-2, with D uncertain. The length of the CDR3 is 14 residues. V was trimmed by 0 bases and J by 8 bases, leaving 14 bases between them. Per germline, CDR1 SGHRS and CDR2 YFSETQ.

This chain connects TRBV10-3 to TRBJ1-1, with 7 bases that match TRBD1. Germline V gene lookup returns CDR1 ENHRY and CDR2 SYGVKD. V shed 8 bases, J shed 2 bases, and the junction held 2 bases outside the gene matches. This CDR3 region has 12 residues. CDR3 bases: TGTGCCATCGGGACAGCCAACACTGAAGCTTTCTTT. The encoded protein is CAIGTANTEAFF.

This chain uses TRBV27 with TRBJ1-1; no clear D gene. The germline CDR1 and CDR2 sequences are MNHEY and SMNVEV (reference sequence). This CDR3 is built from 14 residues. Trimming removed 5 bases from V and 0 bases from J, with 10 bases in between. The CDR3 coding sequence is TGTGCCAGCAGTCCGTTCGGAATGAACACTGAAGCTTTCTTT. Translation: CASSPFGMNTEAFF.

The V and J genes are TRBV14 and TRBJ2-5; the D is unclear. CDR1 and CDR2 from the germline V gene are SGHDN and FVKESK. V lost 3 bases, J lost 3 bases, and 2 bases lay in between. There are 11 residues in the CDR3. CDR3 in DNA: TGTGCCAGCAGCCAGGAAGAGACCCAGTACTTC. Protein: CASSQEETQYF.

The genes are TRBV3-1 and TRBJ2-5; either TRBD1 or TRBD2 may supply D (5 bases each). Germline loops: CDR1 LGHDT, CDR2 YNNKEL (reference sequence). V dropped 2 bases and J dropped 4 bases, with 11 bases sitting between them. The CDR3 runs to 14 residues. In DNA, the CDR3 is TGTGCCAGCAGCCAAATGACGGGGACAGAGACCCAGTACTTC. Encoded protein: CASSQMTGTETQYF.

The chain has TRBV18 and TRBJ2-2, with D hard to call. Germline loops: CDR1 KGHSH, CDR2 LQKENI. The CDR3 is made up of 15 amino acids. V dropped 3 bases and J dropped 0 bases, with 8 bases sitting between them. CDR3 coding DNA: TGTGCCAGCTCACCCTCGGCTACGAACACCGGGGAGCTGTTTTTT. This codes for CASSPSATNTGELFF.

This CDR3 is CASSPRTEETQYF. CDR3 bases: TGTGCCAGCAGTCCAAGGACGGAAGAGACCCAGTACTTC. The chain couples TRBV27 to TRBJ2-5, with no clear D. Germline V lookup: CDR1 MNHEY, CDR2 SMNVEV (reference sequence). This CDR3 is built from 13 residues. V was clipped by 5 bases and J by 3 bases, with 10 bases between them.